These 13 T cell receptor beta chains were sequenced from one sample in a study of beta chain features in type 1 diabetes. General observations from the study: Within each of all four CD4+ subsets, Type 1 diabetes patients had TCRB CDR3s that were moderately but significantly shorter.

What was sequenced were expressed TCRB transcripts, since all of the isolated RNA had been reverse transcribed. The method was immunoSEQ multiplex PCR; TCRdb's version includes in-frame clones alone and lacks a portion of them. The sample consists of roughly 220,000 clones, around 15% of them appearing once. No antigen is known for these receptors. Specimen: naive CD4+ T cells from blood. The receptor source for this set is a man under 40 with type 1 diabetes.

This chain uses TRBV7-3 with TRBJ2-1; 9 nucleotides line up with TRBD2. Trimming cost V 2 bases and J 6 bases; bases outside gene matches: 8. The germline CDR1 and CDR2 sequences are SGHTA and FQGTGA. This CDR3 spans 16 amino acids. This CDR3 is CASSLFGGRAGNEQFF. Here the CDR3 DNA reads TGTGCCAGCAGCTTATTCGGCGGGAGGGCGGGCAATGAGCAGTTCTTC.

The V call is TRBV7-2, the J call TRBJ2-7; no definite D call. Looked up from germline, CDR1 is SGHTA and CDR2 is FQGNSA. V shed 1 base and J shed 2 bases, with 9 bases lying between them. This CDR3 is built from 14 residues. CDR3 sequence: CASSLEKGPYEQYF. CDR3 in DNA: TGTGCCAGCAGCTTAGAGAAGGGCCCCTACGAGCAGTACTTC.

This clone appeared a few times. The chain carries TRBV5-6 and TRBJ2-6; 7 bases map to TRBD1. V trimming: 4 bases; J trimming: 1 base; junction bases outside the gene matches: 2. There are 15 residues in the CDR3. Looked up from germline, CDR1 is SGHDT and CDR2 is YYEEEE. The CDR3 DNA follows: TGTGCCAGCAGCCTACAGGGGTCTGGGGCCAACGTCCTGACTTTC. Residues: CASSLQGSGANVLTF.

This clone was counted between two and nine times. The J gene is TRBJ2-1, the V gene TRBV6-1; D remains ambiguous. The CDR3 sequence is 14 residues long. The V end lost 6 bases, the J end lost 5 bases, and 14 bases lay between the germline ends. Germline lookup yields CDR1 MNHNS and CDR2 SASEGT. The CDR3 DNA is TGTGCCAGCAGCCTCAGGCCCCGGGACAATGAGCAGTTCTTC. It is translated as CASSLRPRDNEQFF.

The gene calls are TRBV9 and TRBJ2-2; a possible D gene is TRBD2 (5 bases). The CDR3 extends over 13 amino acids. V was pared by 4 bases and J by 6 bases, with 10 bases between. The germline gives CDR1 SGDLS, CDR2 YYNGEE. In nucleotides, the CDR3 is TGTGCCAGCAGCCCAGGACTGGCCGGGGAGCTGTTTTTT. Its translation is CASSPGLAGELFF.

The chain uses TRBV7-2 and TRBJ1-2; a weak D match, TRBD1 (6 bases). The length of the CDR3 is 15 residues. V was shortened by 3 bases and J by 7 bases, with 18 bases between the two germline ends. From germline, CDR1 is SGHTA and CDR2 FQGNSA. CDR3 in amino acids: CASSFYREGRSGYTF. The CDR3 DNA follows: TGTGCCAGCAGCTTCTACAGGGAAGGTCGGTCTGGCTACACCTTC.

This clone has a handful of counts. The chain links TRBV5-1 to TRBJ2-5; TRBD1 aligns across 7 bases. Germline assignment: CDR1 SGHRS and CDR2 YFSETQ. With V trimmed by 1 base and J by 0 bases, 3 bases remained unmatched. CDR3 length equals 15 residues. The CDR3 DNA follows: TGCGCCAGCAGCTTGATGGGGACAGACCAAGAGACCCAGTACTTC. Protein product: CASSLMGTDQETQYF.

The table lists this clone with a few counts. The V and J genes are TRBV29-1 and TRBJ1-4; D gene unclear. The length of the CDR3 is 13 residues. Germline V lookup: CDR1 SQVTM, CDR2 ANQGSEA. V was cut by 1 base and J by 0 bases, with 3 bases left in between. The CDR3 region has the DNA TGCAGCGTTGAAGGGGCAACTAATGAAAAACTGTTTTTT. This codes for CSVEGATNEKLFF.

This clone was observed a few times. The genes are TRBV30 and TRBJ2-5; possibly TRBD1 for D (7 bases). The V gene lost 0 bases and the J gene lost 11 bases, with 16 bases spanning the gap. Germline-derived CDR1 and CDR2 are GTSNPN and SVGIG (reference sequence). This CDR3 has 13 amino acids. CDR3 region: CAWSVSGGKVQYF. Here the CDR3 DNA reads TGTGCCTGGAGTGTATCAGGGGGGAAGGTACAGTACTTC.

In its sample, this clone was seen a few times. V usage is TRBV7-2 and J usage is TRBJ1-2, with 10 positions matching TRBD1. Germline V gives CDR1 SGHTA, CDR2 FQGNSA. J gave up 4 bases and V 1 base, and 0 bases lay outside the gene matches. This CDR3 is built from 14 residues. CDR3 sequence reads: CASSLGQGAYGYTF. The CDR3 DNA sequence: TGTGCCAGCAGCTTAGGACAGGGGGCCTATGGCTACACCTTC.

The V and J genes are TRBV29-1 and TRBJ2-7, with TRBD1 matching 7 bases. Germline CDR1 reads SQVTM; CDR2 reads ANQGSEA. The CDR3 is made up of 13 amino acids. J lost 5 bases, V lost 5 bases, and 9 bases had no gene match. The CDR3 region is CSVLGTVDNEQYF. CDR3 in DNA: TGCAGCGTTCTAGGGACAGTCGACAACGAGCAGTACTTC.

This clone appeared once. The chain carries TRBV30 and TRBJ2-7; 8 bases match TRBD1. Trimming at V came to 0 bases and at J to 3 bases, leaving 4 bases not matched to a gene. The V gene's germline CDR1 is GTSNPN and CDR2 SVGIG (reference sequence). CDR3 size: 14 residues. Here the CDR3 DNA reads TGTGCCTGGAGTGTAAGACAGGGGTTCTACGAGCAGTACTTC. Its protein product is CAWSVRQGFYEQYF.

This chain uses TRBV7-2 with TRBJ2-4, with 8 positions matching TRBD1. This CDR3 has 13 residues. CDR1 SGHTA and CDR2 FQGNSA come from the germline V gene. V was pared by 4 bases and J by 7 bases, with 3 bases of the junction left unmatched. The CDR3 DNA reads TGTGCCAGCAGCTCCAGACAGGGGAACATTCAGTACTTC. Protein product: CASSSRQGNIQYF.